This is a list of T cell receptor beta chains from one sample in a study of graft-versus-host responses after intestinal transplantation. Produced via immunoSEQ multiplex PCR; TCRdb's table is partial and in-frame only. The table lists about 12,000 clones, over 85% of them singletons. The specimen was PBMCs, collected 1032 days after intestinal transplantation. All receptors derive from a human patient who received an intestinal transplant, so some T cells may come from the graft donor. CDR3s include the opening cysteine and the closing phenylalanine or tryptophan. A D gene is named only where the DNA matches it firmly. Part of the rows lack a size; the others show once, few, many or a class for expanded clones.

d_call j_call clone_size cdr3_length v_call cdr3_aa cdr3_nt
TRBD1 TRBJ2-1 NA 14 TRBV4-1 CASTRDRGYNEQFF TGCGCCAGCACCCGGGACAGGGGTTACAATGAGCAGTTCTTC
NA TRBJ2-7 NA 15 TRBV14 CASSQGYGGSYEQYF TGTGCCAGCAGCCAGGGCTACGGAGGGTCCTACGAGCAGTACTTC
NA TRBJ1-3 once 16 TRBV7-2 CASSPVAGRSGNTIYF TGTGCCAGCAGCCCAGTAGCCGGAAGGTCTGGAAACACCATATATTTT
NA TRBJ2-5 NA 15 TRBV4-2 CASSQVSGGGETQYF TGTGCCAGCAGCCAAGTCTCAGGGGGAGGGGAGACCCAGTACTTC
NA TRBJ1-1 NA 11 TRBV2 CASSANTEAFF TGTGCCAGCAGTGCGAACACTGAAGCTTTCTTT
NA TRBJ1-2 NA 15 TRBV7-9 CASSGTGTTNYGYTF TGTGCCAGCAGCGGGACCGGGACAACTAACTATGGCTACACCTTC
NA TRBJ2-7 NA 15 TRBV7-3 CASSLTAGTSYEQYF TGTGCCAGCAGCTTAACGGCCGGGACTTCCTACGAGCAGTACTTC
NA TRBJ1-6 NA 15 TRBV19 CASSIGGFYNSPLHF TGTGCCAGTAGTATAGGGGGGTTTTATAATTCACCCCTCCACTTT
NA TRBJ1-4 NA 13 TRBV4-1 CASSFLTGEKLFF TGCGCCAGCAGCTTCCTCACCGGGGAAAAACTGTTTTTT
NA TRBJ1-2 few 13 TRBV27 CARPGGPIYGYTF TGTGCCAGACCGGGCGGACCTATTTATGGCTACACCTTC
TRBD2 TRBJ2-3 NA 15 TRBV6-5 CASSLAGGSTDTQYF TGTGCCAGCAGCCTAGCGGGGGGGAGCACAGATACGCAGTATTTT
TRBD1 TRBJ1-6 few 15 TRBV9 CASSVVGTGDSPLHF TGTGCCAGCAGCGTAGTTGGGACAGGGGATTCACCCCTCCACTTT
TRBD1 TRBJ2-7 NA 13 TRBV19 CASTHGTGDEQYF TGTGCCAGTACCCACGGGACAGGGGACGAGCAGTACTTC
TRBD1 TRBJ1-1 once 14 TRBV29-1 CSSGTGTVNTEAFF TGCAGCTCCGGGACGGGGACAGTGAACACTGAAGCTTTCTTT
NA TRBJ1-3 NA 14 TRBV6-1 CASGVSLSGNTIYF TGTGCCAGCGGGGTCTCTCTCTCTGGAAACACCATATATTTT
NA TRBJ2-3 NA 14 TRBV11-2 CASSLGGYTDTQYF TGTGCCAGCAGCTTAGGGGGATACACAGATACGCAGTATTTT
NA TRBJ1-1 NA 11 TRBV18 CASSLGTEAFF TGTGCCAGCTCACTAGGGACTGAAGCTTTCTTT
NA TRBJ1-1 NA 15 TRBV7-6 CASSHAASGGTEAFF TGTGCCAGCAGCCACGCGGCGTCCGGGGGCACTGAAGCTTTCTTT
TRBD1 TRBJ1-5 NA 14 TRBV6-5 CASGAGGGNQPQHF TGTGCCAGCGGGGCAGGGGGAGGCAATCAGCCCCAGCATTTT
NA TRBJ2-7 NA 14 TRBV13 CASSSQGGWYEQYF TGTGCCAGCAGCTCCCAGGGCGGGTGGTACGAGCAGTACTTC
NA TRBJ1-5 NA 13 TRBV7-8 CASTGVANQPQHF TGTGCCAGCACAGGGGTGGCCAATCAGCCCCAGCATTTT
NA TRBJ2-7 NA 15 TRBV9 CASSPFGFGSYEQYF TGTGCCAGCAGTCCCTTTGGGTTCGGCTCCTACGAGCAGTACTTC
NA TRBJ2-1 NA 14 TRBV18 CASSPDSSYNEQFF TGTGCCAGCTCACCAGATAGCTCCTACAATGAGCAGTTCTTC
TRBD1 TRBJ2-7 NA 18 TRBV7-9 CASSLRNGQGVTLYEQYF TGTGCCAGCAGCTTACGAAACGGACAGGGGGTTACCCTCTACGAGCAGTACTTC
NA TRBJ2-2 NA 17 TRBV7-3 CASSLLWEGVVTGELFF TGTGCCAGCAGCTTATTGTGGGAAGGAGTCGTGACCGGGGAGCTGTTTTTT
TRBD2 TRBJ2-4 NA 15 TRBV6-5 CASRGGGGAKNIQYF TGTGCCAGCCGGGGGGGCGGTGGAGCCAAAAACATTCAGTACTTC
NA TRBJ1-1 NA 13 TRBV15 CATREAGNTEAFF TGTGCCACCAGGGAAGCAGGGAACACTGAAGCTTTCTTT
NA TRBJ1-2 NA 13 TRBV7-9 CASDKDGFYGYTF TGTGCCAGCGATAAGGACGGATTCTATGGCTACACCTTC